Each of the 26 T cell receptor beta chains below was sequenced from the same sample in a study of control samples from healthy donors and cancer patients. TCRdb keeps only in-frame clones here, not all; method: immunoSEQ multiplex PCR. Of 250,000 to 300,000 clones listed, roughly 80% are singletons. Sample: PBMCs. Receptor source: a woman aged 60-75 years with lung cancer.

In its sample, this clone was seen a few times. The rearrangement joins TRBV5-6 to TRBJ1-5, with 7 bases lining up with TRBD1. Germline values: CDR1 SGHDT, CDR2 YYEEEE. The CDR3 loop spans 14 amino acids. Losses at the gene ends were 3 bases for V and 3 bases for J; bases not matched to a gene: 3. CDR3: CASSWGTDNQPQHF. The CDR3 nucleotides read TGTGCCAGCAGCTGGGGGACAGACAATCAGCCCCAGCATTTT.

This clone appeared a few times. The V and J genes are TRBV19 and TRBJ2-1; 12 nucleotides align to TRBD1. The germline V gene encodes CDR1 LNHDA and CDR2 SQIVND (reference sequence). Germline trimming cut 7 bases from V and 8 bases from J; bases unmatched to any gene: 9. CDR3 length: 15 residues. CDR3 region: CASTLRDRGRDEQFF. CDR3 nucleotides: TGTGCCAGTACCCTCCGGGACAGGGGGCGCGATGAGCAGTTCTTC.

V usage is TRBV30 and J usage is TRBJ1-2; D gene ambiguous. CDR3 length: 12 residues. CDR1 and CDR2 (germline): GTSNPN, SVGIG (reference sequence). Trimming shortened V by 4 bases and J by 4 bases, and 10 bases separated the two germline ends. In DNA form, the CDR3 reads TGTGCCTGGATGGAGGGCACCTATGGCTACACCTTC. It specifies CAWMEGTYGYTF. Full variable domain (missing parts from reference TRBV30 and TRBJ1-2): SQTIHQWPATLVQPVGSPLSLECTVEGTSNPNLYWYRQAAGRGLQLLFYSVGIGQISSEVPQNLSASRPQDRQFILSSKKLLLSDSGFYLCAWMEGTYGYTFGSGTRLTVV.

The chain links TRBV2 to TRBJ2-3; 7 bases agree with TRBD1. Germline CDR1 SNHLY, CDR2 FYNNEI. The CDR3 covers 14 residues. With 5 bases clipped from V and 6 bases from J, the junction kept 8 bases outside the gene matches. As DNA, the CDR3 is TGTGCCAGCAGTATAACCGGGACAGTTGATACGCAGTATTTT. Protein: CASSITGTVDTQYF.

The chain is built from TRBV27 and TRBJ2-1, with 9 bases that match TRBD2. The CDR3 sequence is 14 residues long. Trimming at V came to 4 bases and at J to 7 bases, leaving 5 bases not matched to a gene. Germline assignment: CDR1 MNHEY and CDR2 SMNVEV (reference sequence). The CDR3 bases are TGTGCCAGCAGTTGGGCGGGGGGGCGGAATGAGCAGTTCTTC. This encodes CASSWAGGRNEQFF.

V usage is TRBV10-3 and J usage is TRBJ2-2; the match to TRBD1 covers 7 bases. Trimming cost V 7 bases and J 4 bases; bases outside gene matches: 15. The germline V gene has CDR1 ENHRY and CDR2 SYGVKD. The CDR3 sequence is 17 residues long. This CDR3 reads CAINTRQGIGATGELFF. CDR3 sequence (DNA): TGTGCCATCAACACCCGACAGGGAATAGGGGCCACCGGGGAGCTGTTTTTT.

The rearrangement joins TRBV6-5 to TRBJ2-7; 7 positions match TRBD2. Germline V gene data show CDR1 as MNHEY and CDR2 as SVGAGI. The CDR3 is 15 residues long. Trimming at V came to 4 bases and at J to 4 bases, leaving 10 bases not matched to a gene. The CDR3 nucleotides are TGTGCCAGCAGTTCGGGTGGAGCGGGGAGGTACGAGCAGTACTTC. It translates to CASSSGGAGRYEQYF.

Concerning this clone itself: The germline gene is not matched at one end of the junction; a read error may be the cause. The chain joins TRBV18 to TRBJ1-1, with D possibly matching TRBD1 (5 bases). Germline V CDR1 and CDR2: KGHSH, LQKENI. This CDR3 comprises 15 residues. CDR3 protein: CASSPRRGQNTEAFF. As DNA, the CDR3 is TGTGCCAGCTCGCCACGGCGGGGCCAGAACACTGAAGCTTTCTTT.

The J gene is TRBJ1-6, the V gene TRBV2; D ambiguous. Trimming removed 4 bases at V and 7 bases at J, with 11 bases between. The CDR3 is 14 amino acids. Per the germline V gene, CDR1 is SNHLY and CDR2 is FYNNEI. The DNA of the CDR3 is TGTGCCAGCAGTGTGGTCAGTGGCAATTCACCCCTCCACTTT. It encodes CASSVVSGNSPLHF.

This clone was seen only once. The chain links TRBV12-2 to TRBJ2-5; the table's D gene call, TRBD2, was not cross checked with the DNA. TRBV12-2 is classified as a pseudogene. This CDR3 is built from 16 residues. The CDR3 sequence is CASRLVSGGCLKTQYF. CDR3 DNA sequence: TGTGCAAGTCGCTTAGTGTCAGGAGGGTGTTTAAAGACCCAGTACTTC.

Here the CDR3 reads CASSQWSGRSQETQYF. CDR3 DNA sequence: TGTGCCAGCAGCCAATGGAGCGGGAGGTCTCAAGAGACCCAGTACTTC. This chain joins TRBV4-2 and TRBJ2-5; 9 bases map to TRBD2. Trimming took 2 bases from V and 2 from J; bases not matched to a gene: 6. Germline CDR1 reads LGHNA; CDR2 reads YNFKEQ. The CDR3 runs 16 residues.

The chain is built from TRBV2 and TRBJ1-2; TRBD1 might be the D (6 bases). There are 13 residues in the CDR3. Germline V CDR1 and CDR2: SNHLY, FYNNEI. The germline V and J ends were trimmed by 5 bases and 5 bases, with 12 bases remaining between them. CDR3 nucleotides: TGTGCCAGCAGTAGGGGAGGGGGGTATGGCTACACCTTC. Encoded protein: CASSRGGGYGYTF.

The V call is TRBV5-6, the J call TRBJ2-5; 14 nucleotides line up with TRBD2. The CDR3 is 16 amino acids. CDR1 is SGHDT and CDR2 is YYEEEE in the germline V gene. Trimming removed 3 bases from V and 9 bases from J; junction bases left unmatched: 10. This CDR3 reads CASSSRLAGGRGAQYF. The CDR3 DNA is TGTGCCAGCAGCTCTAGACTAGCGGGAGGGAGAGGGGCCCAGTACTTC.

Comments on this clone: Other nucleotide sequences from this sample produce the same CDR3. The V gene is TRBV9, the J gene TRBJ2-3; tentative D call: TRBD1 (5 bases). Germline CDR1 is SGDLS and CDR2 is YYNGEE. V was cut by 2 bases and J by 0 bases, with 7 bases left in between. This CDR3 spans 14 amino acids. The CDR3 loop reads CASSVGASTDTQYF. As DNA, the CDR3 is TGTGCCAGCAGCGTTGGGGCTAGCACAGATACGCAGTATTTT.

The chain uses TRBV9 and TRBJ2-2; D gene ambiguous. The CDR3 totals 15 residues. V lost 0 bases, J lost 5 bases, and 11 bases lay in between. Germline CDR1 is SGDLS and CDR2 is YYNGEE. The CDR3 DNA reads TGTGCCAGCAGCGTAGCCGCGACGGAGACCGGGGAGCTGTTTTTT. It codes for CASSVAATETGELFF.

The chain is built from TRBV28 and TRBJ2-3, with TRBD2 identical over 9 bases. This CDR3 spans 15 amino acids. The V gene's germline CDR1 is MDHEN and CDR2 SYDVKM. Trimming cost V 2 bases and J 1 base; bases outside gene matches: 1. CDR3 DNA sequence: TGTGCCAGCAGTTTAATAGCGGGGGGCACAGATACGCAGTATTTT. Translating gives CASSLIAGGTDTQYF.

The chain carries TRBV3-1 (or the pseudogene TRBV3-2) and TRBJ2-7; 8 bases are a match to TRBD2. The CDR3 runs 15 residues. Germline-derived CDR1 and CDR2 are LGHDT and YNNKEL (reference sequence). V shed 4 bases, J shed 5 bases, and the junction held 10 bases outside the gene matches. The CDR3, as DNA: TGTGCCAGCAGCCCGACCCCGGGGGGGGGAAACGAGCAGTACTTC. Translated: CASSPTPGGGNEQYF.

The J gene is TRBJ1-4, the V gene TRBV30; 8 bases fit TRBD1. The CDR3 length is 15 residues. The J segment lost 2 bases and the V segment lost 5 bases, leaving 7 bases of the junction unmatched. Germline V lookup: CDR1 GTSNPN, CDR2 SVGIG (reference sequence). CDR3 nucleotide sequence: TGTGCCTGGGACAGGGGAGTATGGACTAATGAAAAACTGTTTTTT. Protein product: CAWDRGVWTNEKLFF.

V usage is TRBV28 and J usage is TRBJ1-1; D is ambiguous. CDR1 and CDR2 (germline): MDHEN, SYDVKM. V shed 9 bases and J shed 4 bases, with 12 bases lying between them. The CDR3 spans 12 residues. For the CDR3, the DNA is TGTGCCAGTGGTGCAGGCCCCACTGAAGCTTTCTTT. It codes for CASGAGPTEAFF. The whole variable domain, remainder taken from reference TRBV28 and TRBJ1-1, is DVKVTQSSRYLVKRTGEKVFLECVQDMDHENMFWYRQDPGLGLRLIYFSYDVKMKEKGDIPEGYSVSREKKERFSLILESASTNQTSMYLCASGAGPTEAFFGQGTRLTVV.

The V call is TRBV7-3, the J call TRBJ2-1; D assignment may be TRBD1 or TRBD2 (5 bases each). Germline CDR1 is SGHTA and CDR2 is FQGTGA. This CDR3 contains 13 residues. V lost 5 bases to trimming and J lost 10 bases, with 15 bases between them. CDR3 nucleotides: TGTGCCAGCAGCCCTGGGACCCAGGGAGAGCAGTTCTTC. It specifies CASSPGTQGEQFF. Looking up the rest from reference TRBV7-3 and TRBJ2-1 gives the full variable domain: GAGVSQTPSNKVTEKGKYVELRCDPISGHTALYWYRQSLGQGPEFLIYFQGTGAADDSGLPNDRFFAVRPEGSVSTLKIQRTERGDSAVYLCASSPGTQGEQFFGPGTRLTVL.

The chain carries TRBV13 and TRBJ1-2, with D unclear. Germline V lookup: CDR1 PRHDT, CDR2 FYEKMQ (reference sequence). Trimming pared 11 bases from V and 2 bases from J, leaving 15 bases between. The CDR3 has 13 amino acids. The CDR3 DNA reads TGTGCCTCCACCCCCCCTGGGAACTATGGCTACACCTTC. It specifies CASTPPGNYGYTF.

The rearrangement joins TRBV7-3 to TRBJ2-3; 11 positions match TRBD2. V lost 6 bases to trimming and J lost 3 bases; unmatched junction nucleotides: 2. The CDR3 is 14 amino acids. Germline CDR1 reads SGHTA; CDR2 reads FQGTGA. CDR3 sequence: CASSRLAGTDTQYF. The CDR3 DNA reads as TGTGCCAGCAGTCGACTAGCGGGAACAGATACGCAGTATTTT.

The CDR3 region is CASSHNSGSTDTQYF. DNA of the CDR3: TGTGCCAGCTCACACAATAGCGGGAGCACAGATACGCAGTATTTT. The J gene is TRBJ2-3, the V gene TRBV18; TRBD2 matches at 7 bases. The CDR3 extends over 15 amino acids. CDR1 is KGHSH and CDR2 is LQKENI in the germline V gene. V dropped 4 bases and J dropped 0; count of bases not matched to a gene: 4.

J is TRBJ1-1 and V is TRBV9; D unclear. V was clipped by 0 bases and J by 1 base, with 7 bases between them. CDR3 size: 14 residues. Germline V gene lookup returns CDR1 SGDLS and CDR2 YYNGEE. The CDR3 reads CASSVDSGNTEAFF. The CDR3 coding sequence is TGTGCCAGCAGCGTAGACAGCGGGAACACTGAAGCTTTCTTT. The whole variable domain, filled in from reference TRBV9 and TRBJ1-1, reads DSGVTQTPKHLITATGQRVTLRCSPRSGDLSVYWYQQSLDQGLQFLIQYYNGEERAKGNILERFSAQQFPDLHSELNLSSLELGDSALYFCASSVDSGNTEAFFGQGTRLTVV.

This clone was seen a few times. The chain carries TRBV6-1 and TRBJ1-6; TRBD1 aligns across 7 bases. Trimming at V came to 4 bases and at J to 13 bases, leaving 16 bases not matched to a gene. Germline V gene data show CDR1 as MNHNS and CDR2 as SASEGT. This CDR3 region has 16 residues. The CDR3 sequence is CASSAVFTVRGLPLHF. The CDR3 coding sequence is TGTGCCAGCAGTGCAGTCTTTACCGTCAGGGGGTTGCCCCTCCACTTT.

This chain connects TRBV7-9 to TRBJ2-2; D possibly corresponds to TRBD2 (5 bases). The CDR3 is made up of 13 amino acids. Germline V gene data show CDR1 as SEHNR and CDR2 as FQNEAQ (reference sequence). Trimming cost V 10 bases and J 5 bases, with 14 bases left between them. The CDR3 region is CAIEKRGTGELFF. CDR3 DNA: TGTGCCATCGAAAAACGGGGAACCGGGGAGCTGTTTTTT.